This T cell receptor (beta chain) originates from a study of T cells in Graves' hyperthyroidism and ophthalmopathy. Overall study: Before treatment of any kind, peripheral blood was taken at initial diagnosis.

This clonotype was detected ten times or more. Its antigen is unidentified. Lactation, pregnancy, other autoimmune disease or uncontrolled infection led to exclusion of patients. Clinical symptoms, serum thyroxine, TRAb, thyroid ultrasound and orbital computed tomography informed diagnoses. The CDR3 is 15 residues long. V was trimmed by 3 bases and J by 7 bases, leaving 18 bases between them. CDR1 is SNHLY, CDR2 FYNNEI, per germline. TCR beta CDR3 regions were amplified from RNA. Carried out on the TCR CDR3, a first-round RT-PCR used the HTBI primer set. TCRdb re-analysed the multiplex PCR reads in MiXCR, keeping a single row per CDR3 protein. The sample carries hundreds of thousands of distinct CDR3 sequences, about 15% recorded once. Whole-study results and caveats: Most thyroid-expanded clonotypes above 0.001 were also found in blood.

Sequenced material: blood. The chain joins TRBV2 to TRBJ1-2; unclear D gene. The clonotype comes from a woman aged 40 to 50 with Graves' ophthalmopathy. CDR3 residues: CASSEWVTTGRGYTF. CDR3 sequence (DNA): TGTGCCAGCAGTGAGTGGGTGACAACCGGGCGTGGCTACACCTTC.